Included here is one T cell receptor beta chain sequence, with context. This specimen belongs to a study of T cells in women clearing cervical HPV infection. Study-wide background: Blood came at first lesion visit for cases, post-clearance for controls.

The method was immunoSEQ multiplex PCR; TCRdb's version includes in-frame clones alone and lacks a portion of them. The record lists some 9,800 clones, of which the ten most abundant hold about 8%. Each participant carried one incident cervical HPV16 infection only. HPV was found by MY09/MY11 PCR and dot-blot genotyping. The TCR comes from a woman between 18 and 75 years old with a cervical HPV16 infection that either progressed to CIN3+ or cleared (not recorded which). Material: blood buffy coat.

Here the CDR3 reads CASSQGLGEANSPLHF. The sequenced CDR3 bases are TGTGCCAGCAGCCAAGGGCTAGGGGAAGCGAATTCACCC. This chain joins TRBV3-1 (or the pseudogene TRBV3-2) and TRBJ1-6; tentative D call: TRBD1 (5 bases). The CDR3 end lies 3 residues beyond the end of the read and is filled in from the germline J gene. Germline lookup yields CDR1 LGHDT and CDR2 YNNKEL (reference sequence). The CDR3 runs 16 residues. V was pared by 1 base and J by 7 bases, with 14 bases between.